The TCR beta chain described here comes from a study of T cells in Graves' hyperthyroidism and ophthalmopathy. CDR1 is MNHEY, CDR2 SMNVEV, per germline (reference sequence). Trimming took off 3 bases at V and 5 bases at J, with 10 bases between the two ends. This CDR3 has 13 residues. Patients aged 18 to 65 had newly diagnosed hyperthyroidism that had lasted under 2 months. Researchers took RNA transcripts and amplified the TCR beta CDR3 regions from them. HTBI primers were employed in a first-round RT-PCR of the TCR CDR3. TCRdb reprocessed the multiplex PCR reads via MiXCR and lists one record per CDR3 protein. The data contain approximately 48,000 distinct CDR3 sequences, around 48% of them seen just once; the ten biggest clones take up 32%. This clonotype was counted many times. Its target is not known. Overall study results and limits: Before onset, ophthalmopathy was predicted by the model a median approximately 6.7 months earlier. Blood also contained most expanded thyroid clonotypes above 0.001. A model built on 13 V-J features separated ophthalmopathy from stable hyperthyroidism.

The chain joins TRBV27 to TRBJ1-2; D unresolved. This sequence was found in a woman in her 50s with Graves' hyperthyroidism. Material: peripheral blood or thyroid tissue (not recorded which). The CDR3 bases are TGTGCCAGCAGTTTTACAGCCCGGTATGGCTACACCTTC. Translating gives CASSFTARYGYTF.